The 17 T cell receptor beta chains given below trace back to one sample, sequenced in a study of human T cells and chemical hapten exposure. The time point: patch test 2, 6 weeks after DPC sensitization. Treatment described: therapeutic diphenylcyclopropenone sensitization with weekly scalp DPC. In TCRdb, the RACE reads were re-called with MiXCR into one record per CDR3 protein. The sample yields approximately 100,000 distinct CDR3 sequences, about a tenth seen once. Material: whole blood, obtained in connection with sensitization to the hapten diphenylcyclopropenone (DPC). These receptors were collected from a woman in her forties with alopecia areata. Some clones in this sample may be carry-over from other donors' samples.

This clonotype was seen many times. The DNA of the CDR3 is TGTGCCAGCAGCCAAGGGGCAGGGTATGAGCAGTTCTTC. It codes for CASSQGAGYEQFF. V usage is TRBV3-1 and J usage is TRBJ2-1; D possibly corresponds to TRBD1 (5 bases). Looked up from germline, CDR1 is LGHDT and CDR2 is YNNKEL (reference sequence). CDR3 length equals 13 residues. The germline V and J ends were trimmed by 1 base and 8 bases, with 9 bases remaining between them.

This clonotype was observed a few times. V gene TRBV12-3 or TRBV12-4 combines with J gene TRBJ1-5, with D tentatively TRBD1 (6 bases). V gave up 5 bases and J gave up 0 bases, with 8 bases separating them. The length of the CDR3 is 14 residues. The DNA for the CDR3 is TGTGCCAGCAGTCGACAGGTTAGCAATCAGCCCCAGCATTTT. The encoded protein is CASSRQVSNQPQHF.

In this sample, this clonotype turned up a few times. V and J are TRBV6-1 and TRBJ2-7; TRBD2 might be the D (6 bases). Trimming took off 1 base at V and 3 bases at J, with 13 bases between the two ends. The germline gives CDR1 MNHNS, CDR2 SASEGT. This CDR3 comprises 15 residues. The CDR3 DNA reads TGTGCCAGCAGTGAAGTAGGAGGGGATCTCTACGAGCAGTACTTC. It specifies CASSEVGGDLYEQYF.

This clonotype was counted between two and nine times. The chain combines TRBV4-3 with TRBJ1-1; the D gene is possibly TRBD1 (5 bases). CDR3 length: 16 amino acids. Germline assignment: CDR1 LGHNA and CDR2 YSLEER. With 2 bases removed from V and 3 bases from J, the gap between germline ends came to 16 bases. The CDR3 loop is CASSQKGNTRYTEAFF. The CDR3 DNA reads TGCGCCAGCAGCCAAAAGGGGAACACTCGATACACTGAAGCTTTCTTT.

Many counts were recorded for this clonotype. The chain couples TRBV11-2 to TRBJ2-2, with D possibly being TRBD1 or TRBD2 (5 bases each). The CDR3 contains 16 residues. CDR1 and CDR2 (germline): SGHAT, FQNNGV. The V end was cut by 6 bases, the J end by 2 bases, with 16 bases between. The CDR3 reads CASRPIGTSNTGELFF. The CDR3 region has the DNA TGTGCCAGCAGACCAATCGGGACCTCAAACACCGGGGAGCTGTTTTTT.

Many counts were recorded for this clonotype. CDR3 in DNA: TGTGCCAGCAGAGACAGGGGAAATCAGCCCCAGCATTTT. Residues: CASRDRGNQPQHF. This rearrangement joins TRBV6-2 or TRBV6-3 to TRBJ1-5; 8 bases align to TRBD1. V was clipped by 6 bases and J by 4 bases; unmatched bases: 2. This CDR3 has 13 amino acids. Germline lookup yields CDR1 MNHEY and CDR2 SVGEGT.

This clonotype was observed many times. The genes are TRBV5-1 and TRBJ1-2; TRBD1 matches 8 bases. The V gene end was trimmed by 0 bases and the J gene end by 4 bases; junction bases not matched to a gene: 11. CDR1 and CDR2 (germline): SGHRS, YFSETQ. The CDR3 sequence is 17 residues long. CDR3 sequence reads: CASSLVPNTGGSYGYTF. The CDR3 DNA reads TGCGCCAGCAGCTTGGTTCCCAACACAGGGGGAAGCTATGGCTACACCTTC.

This clonotype has ten or more counts. This chain connects TRBV9 to TRBJ2-5; TRBD1 matches 9 bases. Trimming removed 4 bases from V and 4 bases from J; junction bases left unmatched: 11. This CDR3 has 16 amino acids. CDR1 is SGDLS, CDR2 YYNGEE, per germline. The CDR3 sequence: CASSPRDRESRETQYF. The CDR3 region has the DNA TGTGCCAGCAGCCCCCGGGACAGGGAAAGTAGAGAGACCCAGTACTTC.

This clonotype was counted ten times or more. This sequence joins TRBV4-2 and TRBJ2-3; D not certain. With 0 bases removed from V and 9 bases from J, the gap between germline ends came to 16 bases. This CDR3 has 15 amino acids. The V gene's germline CDR1 is LGHNA and CDR2 YNFKEQ. The CDR3 is CASSQERESLETQYF. The CDR3 bases are TGTGCCAGCAGCCAAGAAAGGGAAAGTCTAGAGACGCAGTATTTT.

This clonotype was recorded many times. The chain has TRBV6-6 and TRBJ2-1, with D possibly TRBD2 on 6 matching bases. The CDR3 runs 16 residues. The V end was cut by 6 bases, the J end by 3 bases, with 18 bases between. Per germline, CDR1 MNHNY and CDR2 SVGAGI (reference sequence). CDR3 bases: TGTGCCAGCAGCCTGACGGGCCTAGCGTACTACAATGAGCAGTTCTTC. It specifies CASSLTGLAYYNEQFF.

This clonotype was counted a few times. The chain is built from TRBV20-1 and TRBJ2-7; D is possibly TRBD1 (6 bases). V gave up 0 bases and J gave up 4 bases, with 19 bases separating them. CDR1 is DFQATT and CDR2 is SNEGSKA in the germline V gene (reference sequence). The CDR3 contains 16 residues. The CDR3 loop reads CSARDSRTAVWYEQYF. The CDR3 DNA sequence: TGCAGTGCTAGAGATAGTAGGACAGCAGTATGGTACGAGCAGTACTTC.

This clonotype was counted at least ten times. The V gene is TRBV15, the J gene TRBJ1-6, with 9 bases fitting TRBD1. V was clipped by 3 bases and J by 10 bases; unmatched bases: 7. This CDR3 contains 15 residues. Germline assignment: CDR1 LNHNV and CDR2 YYDKDF (reference sequence). The CDR3 loop reads CATSREGQGVSPLHF. CDR3 nucleotide sequence: TGTGCCACCAGCAGGGAGGGACAGGGAGTCTCACCCCTCCACTTT.

This clonotype was seen only a few times. The gene calls are TRBV20-1 and TRBJ2-1; 7 bases line up with TRBD1. V shed 3 bases, J shed 1 base, and the junction held 9 bases outside the gene matches. The CDR3 runs 16 residues. Germline V gene lookup returns CDR1 DFQATT and CDR2 SNEGSKA (reference sequence). The CDR3, as DNA: TGCAGTGCTAGGAAACAGGGGATAGGGTCCTACAATGAGCAGTTCTTC. Translated, it gives CSARKQGIGSYNEQFF.

The chain carries TRBV6-6 and TRBJ2-7; D is ambiguous. This CDR3 is built from 14 residues. V lost 6 bases to trimming and J lost 0 bases, with 12 bases between them. Germline V gives CDR1 MNHNY, CDR2 SVGAGI (reference sequence). CDR3 DNA sequence: TGTGCCAGCAGCCAAGAGGCCCCCTCCTACGAGCAGTACTTC. Encoded protein: CASSQEAPSYEQYF.

On this clonotype: A clone one base away is much larger, so this may be a read error. V gene TRBV9 combines with J gene TRBJ1-6, with 7 bases lining up with TRBD1. CDR1 is SGDLS and CDR2 is YYNGEE in the germline V gene. This CDR3 has 16 residues. The CDR3 DNA reads TGTGCCTGCAGCCCACGCCCGACAGGGAATAATTCACCCCTCCACTTT. Translated, it gives CACSPRPTGNNSPLHF.

J is TRBJ2-3 and V is TRBV11-2; the match to TRBD2 covers 9 bases. Germline CDR1 and CDR2: SGHAT and FQNNGV. The CDR3 totals 16 residues. Trimming cost V 3 bases and J 2 bases; bases outside gene matches: 6. CDR3 bases: TGTGCCAGCAGCTTTAGCGGGGGACTTTCCACAGATACGCAGTATTTT. Translated, it gives CASSFSGGLSTDTQYF.

The DNA of the CDR3 is TGTGCCAGCAGGCCAACCGGAAGCGGGGGGGCCTACGAGCAGTACTTC. This codes for CASRPTGSGGAYEQYF. The genes are TRBV27 and TRBJ2-7; TRBD2 agrees at 10 bases. Germline CDR1 MNHEY, CDR2 SMNVEV (reference sequence). The CDR3 loop spans 16 amino acids. V dropped 6 bases and J dropped 2; count of bases not matched to a gene: 10.